This TCR beta chain was sequenced in a study of cytomegalovirus exposure and HLA in healthy donors. Study-level information: Of all 398 donors who were genotyped, 70% to 85% belonged to the Caucasian-associated ancestry cluster.

Germline-derived CDR1 and CDR2 are LNHDA and SQIVND (reference sequence). The V gene lost 3 bases and the J gene lost 3 bases, with 11 bases spanning the gap. There are 14 residues in the CDR3. Study results and limitations: Evidence from a later analysis indicated that most CMV-associated TCR beta chains looked HLA-restricted. Among TCR beta chains of equal frequency, HLA-associated ones were more clonally expanded in a later analysis. Donors belonging to an Asian-associated ancestry cluster reportedly showed fewer N-insertions in productive TCRs than the approximately 670-donor mean, according to what a later analysis found.

Of note for this clone: Its antigen remains unknown.

Primers for the PCR totalled 60 Vbeta and 13 Jbeta. Here immunoSEQ multiplex PCR was the method, and the copy in TCRdb shows in-frame clones only, minus some. The repertoire holds 110,000 or so clones, with about 13% as singletons. The chain links TRBV19 to TRBJ1-1; D perhaps matches TRBD1 (6 bases). The receptor comes from a man aged 40-50 years in good health and CMV-seropositive. The sample taken for sequencing was PBMCs. CDR3 DNA: TGTGCCAGTAGTATCGCAGGGGTAGACACTGAAGCTTTCTTT. It is translated as CASSIAGVDTEAFF.